One sample yielded the 32 T cell receptor beta chains listed below, sequenced in a study of shared clonotypes between healthy human individuals. Sequencing used immunoSEQ multiplex PCR; TCRdb keeps in-frame clones, though not all of them. The repertoire holds about 960,000 clones, with about 80% as singletons. Sequencing used memory CD4+ T cells sorted from blood. Subset of the sample: CD45RA-negative fraction. The receptors come from a man between 18 and 35 years old in good health.

The rearrangement links TRBV5-1 to TRBJ1-2; D possibly corresponds to TRBD1 (6 bases). The V gene's germline CDR1 is SGHRS and CDR2 YFSETQ. V was cut by 4 bases and J by 4 bases, with 20 bases left in between. The CDR3 runs 16 residues. CDR3 bases: TGCGCCAGCAGCCCGGAGGGGGTCGATCACGGCTATGGCTACACCTTC. It encodes CASSPEGVDHGYGYTF. Supplemented by reference TRBV5-1 and TRBJ1-2, the full variable domain reads KAGVTQTPRYLIKTRGQQVTLSCSPISGHRSVSWYQQTPGQGLQFLFEYFSETQRNKGNFPGRFSGRQFSNSRSEMNVSTLELGDSALYLCASSPEGVDHGYGYTFGSGTRLTVV.

This chain joins TRBV19 and TRBJ2-2, with D possibly being TRBD1 (6 bases). Trimming left V 8 bases short and J 3 bases short, with 31 bases between. CDR3 size: 20 residues. The germline CDR1 and CDR2 sequences are LNHDA and SQIVND (reference sequence). CDR3 sequence: CASSSRVGRGFLRYTGELFF. CDR3 bases: TGTGCCAGTTCGAGCAGAGTGGGCAGGGGCTTCCTACGTTACACCGGGGAGCTGTTTTTT.

V gene TRBV5-4 combines with J gene TRBJ2-3; TRBD1 aligns across 7 bases. The ends lost 2 bases at V and 2 bases at J; junction bases unmatched: 2. Germline CDR1 SGHNT, CDR2 YYREEE (reference sequence). The CDR3 has 14 residues. The CDR3 DNA reads TGTGCCAGCAGCTTACAGGGGCCCACAGATACGCAGTATTTT. Its protein is CASSLQGPTDTQYF.

The V and J genes are TRBV4-1 and TRBJ1-2; D is unclear. V was shortened by 0 bases and J by 4 bases, with 12 bases between the two germline ends. The CDR3 length is 15 residues. Germline lookup yields CDR1 MGHRA and CDR2 YSYEKL. The CDR3 region is CASSQDEWSSYGYTF. CDR3 bases: TGCGCCAGCAGCCAAGATGAGTGGTCCAGCTATGGCTACACCTTC.

This clone has only a few counts. The chain combines TRBV5-1 with TRBJ1-1, with D unclear. The CDR3 has 11 residues. The germline gives CDR1 SGHRS, CDR2 YFSETQ. The V and J ends lost 5 bases and 2 bases respectively, with 4 bases between them. The CDR3 is CASRFNTEAFF. The CDR3 DNA follows: TGCGCCAGCAGGTTTAACACTGAAGCTTTCTTT.

The chain recombines TRBV6-6 with TRBJ2-3; D is undetermined. Trimming shortened V by 2 bases and J by 3 bases, and 15 bases separated the two germline ends. Germline lookup yields CDR1 MNHNY and CDR2 SVGAGI (reference sequence). There are 16 residues in the CDR3. The CDR3 reads CASSYTPGFMTDTQYF. DNA for the CDR3: TGTGCCAGCAGTTACACCCCGGGCTTTATGACAGATACGCAGTATTTT.

This chain connects TRBV7-8 to TRBJ1-2; TRBD1 agrees at 9 bases. CDR1 SGHVS and CDR2 FQNEAQ come from the germline V gene. This CDR3 comprises 14 residues. Trimming took 2 bases from V and 5 from J; bases not matched to a gene: 3. The CDR3 region has the DNA TGTGCCAGCAGCTTACCACAGGGGGCGTATGGCTACACCTTC. Protein sequence: CASSLPQGAYGYTF. The entire variable domain, with the rest obtained from reference TRBV7-8 and TRBJ1-2, is as follows: GAGVSQSPRYKVAKRGQDVALRCDPISGHVSLFWYQQALGQGPEFLTYFQNEAQLDKSGLPSDRFFAERPEGSVSTLKIQRTQQEDSAVYLCASSLPQGAYGYTFGSGTRLTVV.

This clone showed up just a few times. A much larger clone differs by one base, so this may be a read error. The V call is TRBV5-1, the J call TRBJ1-1; D is unresolved. The CDR3 runs 13 residues. In germline, CDR1 is SGHRS, CDR2 YFSETQ. With 6 bases removed from V and 1 base from J, the gap between germline ends came to 10 bases. The CDR3 region has the DNA TGCGCCAGCACCCGGGGAGGGAACACTGAAGCTTTCTTT. This translates into CASTRGGNTEAFF.

V usage is TRBV4-1 and J usage is TRBJ2-7; the match to TRBD1 covers 7 bases. CDR1 is MGHRA and CDR2 is YSYEKL in the germline V gene. Losses at the gene ends were 1 base for V and 0 bases for J; bases not matched to a gene: 3. The CDR3 sequence is 15 residues long. CDR3 sequence reads: CASSQANRGSYEQYF. The CDR3 DNA sequence: TGCGCCAGCAGCCAAGCTAACAGGGGCTCCTACGAGCAGTACTTC.

The J gene is TRBJ1-5, the V gene TRBV5-1; D call uncertain. CDR1 SGHRS and CDR2 YFSETQ come from the germline V gene. There are 14 residues in the CDR3. The V gene lost 4 bases and the J gene lost 2 bases, with 10 bases spanning the gap. The CDR3: CASSPDGRNQPQHF. Written as DNA, the CDR3 is TGCGCCAGCAGCCCCGACGGACGCAATCAGCCCCAGCATTTT.

This chain uses TRBV6-1 with TRBJ2-7; the match to TRBD2 covers 12 bases. The trim removed 6 bases at V and 4 bases at J, leaving 7 bases unmatched. The CDR3 is 15 amino acids. Germline assignment: CDR1 MNHNS and CDR2 SASEGT. CDR3 nucleotide sequence: TGTGCCAGCAGGAAGACTAGCGGGGGATTTTACGAGCAGTACTTC. Its translation: CASRKTSGGFYEQYF.

This chain uses TRBV7-9 with TRBJ2-7, with no clear D. CDR1 is SEHNR, CDR2 FQNEAQ, per germline (reference sequence). V dropped 5 bases and J dropped 4 bases, with 12 bases sitting between them. This CDR3 spans 13 amino acids. CDR3 region: CASSRLETYEQYF. The CDR3 region has the DNA TGTGCCAGCAGCCGCCTGGAGACATACGAGCAGTACTTC. Full variable domain (outside the CDR3, taken from reference TRBV7-9 and TRBJ2-7): DTGVSQNPRHKITKRGQNVTFRCDPISEHNRLYWYRQTLGQGPEFLTYFQNEAQLEKSRLLSDRFSAERPKGSFSTLEIQRTEQGDSAMYLCASSRLETYEQYFGPGTRLTVT.

Notes on this clone: This specimen includes other DNA sequences encoding the same CDR3. The rearrangement joins TRBV9 to TRBJ2-3, with D perhaps matching TRBD2 (5 bases). The CDR3 covers 15 residues. The V end was cut by 0 bases, the J end by 0 bases, with 8 bases between. Germline CDR1 reads SGDLS; CDR2 reads YYNGEE. This CDR3 is CASSVGGLSTDTQYF. The DNA of the CDR3 is TGTGCCAGCAGCGTAGGAGGGTTGAGCACAGATACGCAGTATTTT.

This clone came up once. The J gene is TRBJ2-7, the V gene TRBV6-5; D remains ambiguous. Germline CDR1 reads MNHEY; CDR2 reads SVGAGI. The V and J ends lost 5 bases and 6 bases respectively, with 8 bases between them. The CDR3 spans 11 residues. CDR3 in amino acids: CASSTTSEQYF. In DNA, the CDR3 is TGTGCCAGCAGTACCACGTCCGAGCAGTACTTC.

V gene TRBV27 combines with J gene TRBJ2-3, with D possibly being TRBD2 (6 bases). CDR1 is MNHEY and CDR2 is SMNVEV in the germline V gene (reference sequence). V was trimmed by 6 bases and J by 2 bases, leaving 15 bases between them. This CDR3 contains 15 residues. The CDR3 nucleotides are TGTGCCAGCAGCCTGGGACTTACCTTCACAGATACGCAGTATTTT. This encodes CASSLGLTFTDTQYF.

The gene calls are TRBV30 and TRBJ2-3; perhaps TRBD2 as D (6 bases). The CDR3 spans 13 residues. Trimming shortened V by 4 bases and J by 3 bases, and 11 bases separated the two germline ends. From germline, CDR1 is GTSNPN and CDR2 SVGIG (reference sequence). The CDR3 region has the DNA TGTGCCTGGAAGTACCTAGCGACAGATACGCAGTATTTT. The encoded protein is CAWKYLATDTQYF. The full variable domain, completed using reference TRBV30 and TRBJ2-3, is SQTIHQWPATLVQPVGSPLSLECTVEGTSNPNLYWYRQAAGRGLQLLFYSVGIGQISSEVPQNLSASRPQDRQFILSSKKLLLSDSGFYLCAWKYLATDTQYFGPGTRLTVL.

This chain joins TRBV10-3 and TRBJ2-5; a weak D match, TRBD1 (5 bases). The assigned J gene may be wrong: the sequence end matches TRBJ2-7 better. This CDR3 comprises 12 residues. Germline CDR1 ENHRY, CDR2 SYGVKD. For the CDR3, the DNA is TGTGCCATCAGTGGCCAGGGATACGAGCAGTACTTC. As protein: CAISGQGYEQYF.

V and J are TRBV4-3 and TRBJ2-3; weak D call: TRBD2 (5 bases). V was shortened by 0 bases and J by 6 bases, with 13 bases between the two germline ends. CDR3 size: 15 residues. Germline V gives CDR1 LGHNA, CDR2 YSLEER. The CDR3 loop is CASSQELSGPDTQYF. Written as DNA, the CDR3 is TGCGCCAGCAGCCAAGAATTGAGCGGTCCGGATACGCAGTATTTT.

CDR3 sequence: CASSATGNIQYF. DNA for the CDR3: TGTGCCAGCAGTGCTACAGGCAACATTCAGTACTTC. The V and J genes are TRBV2 and TRBJ2-4; a weak D match, TRBD1 (5 bases). Trimming shortened V by 4 bases and J by 7 bases, and 8 bases separated the two germline ends. Germline V gene data show CDR1 as SNHLY and CDR2 as FYNNEI. The CDR3 contains 12 residues.

This clone is a singleton in its sample. This chain joins TRBV4-1 and TRBJ2-1, with a possible D match to TRBD2 (6 bases). Looked up from germline, CDR1 is MGHRA and CDR2 is YSYEKL. V was shortened by 3 bases and J by 9 bases, with 9 bases between the two germline ends. This CDR3 is built from 12 residues. The DNA for the CDR3 is TGCGCCAGCAGCCACCCGCGGGGTGAGCAGTTCTTC. It translates to CASSHPRGEQFF.

This clone has just one count. The rearrangement links TRBV5-1 to TRBJ1-1; D is uncertain. This CDR3 has 14 amino acids. The V end lost 1 base, the J end lost 2 bases, and 9 bases lay between the germline ends. Germline V gene lookup returns CDR1 SGHRS and CDR2 YFSETQ. The CDR3 DNA reads as TGCGCCAGCAGCTTGCTCTCGGATAACACTGAAGCTTTCTTT. This gives the protein CASSLLSDNTEAFF.

This clone was found a few times. The V call is TRBV14, the J call TRBJ2-7; D perhaps matches TRBD1 (7 bases). Trimming took off 4 bases at V and 4 bases at J, with 17 bases between the two ends. CDR1 is SGHDN and CDR2 is FVKESK in the germline V gene. The CDR3 is made up of 15 amino acids. The CDR3 bases are TGTGCCAGCAGCCCCCAGGGGGACGGAGGGTACGAGCAGTACTTC. Translated, it gives CASSPQGDGGYEQYF.

This sequence joins TRBV6-6 and TRBJ2-3, with TRBD1 matching over 8 bases. The CDR3 spans 13 residues. The J segment lost 6 bases and the V segment lost 7 bases, leaving 6 bases of the junction unmatched. The germline V gene encodes CDR1 MNHNY and CDR2 SVGAGI (reference sequence). The CDR3 DNA reads TGTGCCAGCACCCCAGGGGGCCTGGATACGCAGTATTTT. It codes for CASTPGGLDTQYF.

The J gene is TRBJ2-5, the V gene TRBV29-1; 16 bases line up with TRBD2. Trimming at V came to 7 bases and at J to 5 bases, leaving 10 bases not matched to a gene. Germline lookup yields CDR1 SQVTM and CDR2 ANQGSEA. CDR3 size: 16 residues. The CDR3 is CSATGTSGRVGETQYF. CDR3 DNA sequence: TGCAGCGCTACCGGGACTAGCGGGAGGGTCGGTGAGACCCAGTACTTC.

As for this clone: At the DNA level, this CDR3 is encoded by other sequences in the same sample as well. This chain uses TRBV6-5 with TRBJ2-2, with TRBD2 as a possible D gene (5 bases). Trimming shortened V by 6 bases and J by 1 base, and 9 bases separated the two germline ends. The CDR3 is 14 amino acids. Germline CDR1 reads MNHEY; CDR2 reads SVGAGI. The CDR3 DNA reads TGTGCCAGCAGAGGCCGGGGGAACACCGGGGAGCTGTTTTTT. It is translated as CASRGRGNTGELFF.

The chain combines TRBV28 with TRBJ1-6; D may be TRBD1 (6 bases). Germline values: CDR1 MDHEN, CDR2 SYDVKM. Deletions cut 1 base from V and 3 bases from J, with 16 bases between. This CDR3 has 18 residues. The CDR3 DNA reads as TGTGCCAGCAGTTTATCTCCCCGCCAGACAGGCTATAATTCACCCCTCCACTTT. Protein: CASSLSPRQTGYNSPLHF. The full variable domain, in which reference TRBV28 and TRBJ1-6 provide the parts outside the CDR3, is DVKVTQSSRYLVKRTGEKVFLECVQDMDHENMFWYRQDPGLGLRLIYFSYDVKMKEKGDIPEGYSVSREKKERFSLILESASTNQTSMYLCASSLSPRQTGYNSPLHFGNGTRLTVT.

The rearrangement joins TRBV29-1 to TRBJ1-2, with D unclear. Germline V lookup: CDR1 SQVTM, CDR2 ANQGSEA. There are 12 residues in the CDR3. V shed 5 bases and J shed 5 bases, with 12 bases lying between them. The CDR3 DNA sequence: TGCAGCGTTCGAACAGCGCTTTATGGCTACACCTTC. It is translated as CSVRTALYGYTF.

The V gene is TRBV9, the J gene TRBJ2-3; D possibly matches TRBD1 or TRBD2 (6 bases each). This CDR3 is 15 amino acids long. Germline V lookup: CDR1 SGDLS, CDR2 YYNGEE. Deletions cut 5 bases from V and 3 bases from J, with 16 bases between. The CDR3 DNA follows: TGTGCCAGCAGTCCTATGGGGGGCGCAACAGATACGCAGTATTTT. Its protein is CASSPMGGATDTQYF.

Concerning this clone itself: Additional DNA sequences in this sample encode the identical CDR3. The J gene is TRBJ2-7, the V gene TRBV5-1; a weak D match, TRBD2 (6 bases). The CDR3 length is 13 residues. Germline V gives CDR1 SGHRS, CDR2 YFSETQ. The V end was cut by 5 bases, the J end by 2 bases, with 11 bases between. CDR3 sequence reads: CASRGTGAYEQYF. The DNA for the CDR3 is TGCGCCAGCAGGGGGACTGGGGCCTACGAGCAGTACTTC.

The V and J genes are TRBV5-1 and TRBJ1-2; 7 bases are shared with TRBD1. The germline V gene encodes CDR1 SGHRS and CDR2 YFSETQ. The CDR3 has 16 amino acids. J lost 7 bases, V lost 0 bases, and 12 bases had no gene match. CDR3 coding DNA: TGCGCCAGCAGCTTGGGAAGGACAGGAACGCCGGTTGGCTACACCTTC. This codes for CASSLGRTGTPVGYTF.

V usage is TRBV7-9 and J usage is TRBJ2-1; D is perhaps TRBD2 (5 bases). Germline V gene lookup returns CDR1 SEHNR and CDR2 FQNEAQ (reference sequence). The CDR3 is 11 residues long. V dropped 7 bases and J dropped 10 bases, with 11 bases sitting between them. The CDR3 sequence is CASKLESEQFF. CDR3 nucleotide sequence: TGTGCCAGCAAACTAGAATCCGAGCAGTTCTTC. Together with reference TRBV7-9 and TRBJ2-1, the CDR3 gives the full variable domain: DTGVSQNPRHKITKRGQNVTFRCDPISEHNRLYWYRQTLGQGPEFLTYFQNEAQLEKSRLLSDRFSAERPKGSFSTLEIQRTEQGDSAMYLCASKLESEQFFGPGTRLTVL.

This clone was counted a few times. Compared with germline, one end of the junction differs, possibly owing to a read error. This chain links TRBV6-4 with TRBJ1-2; TRBD1 might be the D (5 bases). This CDR3 is 8 amino acids long. Germline values: CDR1 MRHNA, CDR2 SNTAGT. The CDR3 spells CASVRDGF. The CDR3 region has the DNA TGTGCCAGCGTCCGGGACGGCTTC.